This T cell receptor beta chain was obtained from a study of human T cells and chemical hapten exposure. Across the whole study: Patients got weekly scalp diphenylcyclopropenone doses over the roughly 24-week study.

This clonotype came up a few times. The time point denotes: patch test 2, 6 weeks after DPC sensitization. The treatment was: therapeutic diphenylcyclopropenone sensitization with weekly scalp DPC. The germline V and J ends were trimmed by 7 bases and 3 bases, with 6 bases remaining between them. Germline CDR1 and CDR2: ENHRY and SYGVKD. CDR3 length: 12 amino acids. Library preparation tagged each individual cDNA molecule with a unique molecular identifier. TCRdb fed the RACE reads into MiXCR, producing one record per CDR3 protein. The repertoire includes roughly 380,000 distinct CDR3 sequences, about 6% of them detected once, and more than 5.5% sits in the top ten.

This specimen was whole blood, taken in connection with sensitization to the hapten diphenylcyclopropenone (DPC). The TCR was taken from a woman younger than 35 with alopecia areata. Some clones in this sample may be carry-over from other donors' samples. J is TRBJ2-2 and V is TRBV10-3, with no clear D. DNA for the CDR3: TGTGCCATCAACCCGGACACCGGGGAGCTGTTTTTT. Protein sequence: CAINPDTGELFF.